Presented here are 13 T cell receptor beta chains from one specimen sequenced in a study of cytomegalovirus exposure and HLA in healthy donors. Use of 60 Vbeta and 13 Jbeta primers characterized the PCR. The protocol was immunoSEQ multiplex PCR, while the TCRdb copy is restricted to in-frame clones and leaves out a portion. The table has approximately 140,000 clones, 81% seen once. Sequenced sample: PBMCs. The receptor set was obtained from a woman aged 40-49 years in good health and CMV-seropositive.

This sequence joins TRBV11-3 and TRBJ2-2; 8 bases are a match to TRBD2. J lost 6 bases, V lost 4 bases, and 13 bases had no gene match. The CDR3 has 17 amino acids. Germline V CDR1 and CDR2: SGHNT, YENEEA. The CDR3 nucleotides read TGTGCCAGCAGCTCAGAAACGATTAGCGGGACACCCGGGGAGCTGTTTTTT. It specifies CASSSETISGTPGELFF.

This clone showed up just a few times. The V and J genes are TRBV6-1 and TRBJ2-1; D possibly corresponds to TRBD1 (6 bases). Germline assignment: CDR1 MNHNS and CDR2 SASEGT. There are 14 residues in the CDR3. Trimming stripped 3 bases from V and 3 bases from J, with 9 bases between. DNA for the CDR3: TGTGCCAGCAGTGAGCAGGGGTACTACAATGAGCAGTTCTTC. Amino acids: CASSEQGYYNEQFF.

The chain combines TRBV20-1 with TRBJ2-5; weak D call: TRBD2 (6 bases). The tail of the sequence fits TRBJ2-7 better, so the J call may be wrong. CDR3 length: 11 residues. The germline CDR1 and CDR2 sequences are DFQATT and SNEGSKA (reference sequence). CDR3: CSALARNEQYF. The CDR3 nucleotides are TGCAGTGCACTAGCTAGAAACGAGCAGTACTTC.

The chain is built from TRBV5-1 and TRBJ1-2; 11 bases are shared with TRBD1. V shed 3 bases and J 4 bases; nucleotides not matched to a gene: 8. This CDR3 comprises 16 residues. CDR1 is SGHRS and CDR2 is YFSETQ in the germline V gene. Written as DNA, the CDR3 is TGCGCCAGCAGCTCCCGGGACAGGGGGTCTAGCTATGGCTACACCTTC. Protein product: CASSSRDRGSSYGYTF.

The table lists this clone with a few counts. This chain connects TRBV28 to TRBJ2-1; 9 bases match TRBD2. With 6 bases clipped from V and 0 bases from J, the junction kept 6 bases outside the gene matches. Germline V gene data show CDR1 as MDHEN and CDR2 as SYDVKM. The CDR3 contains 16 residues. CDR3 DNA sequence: TGTGCCAGCAGCATTCTTAGCGGGAGCTCCTACAATGAGCAGTTCTTC. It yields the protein CASSILSGSSYNEQFF.

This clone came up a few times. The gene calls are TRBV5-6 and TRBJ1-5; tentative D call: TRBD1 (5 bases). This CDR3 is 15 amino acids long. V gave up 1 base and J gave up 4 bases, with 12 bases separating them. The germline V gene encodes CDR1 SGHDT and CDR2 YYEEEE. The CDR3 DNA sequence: TGTGCCAGCAGCTTGTGGGGCGGAGGGAATCAGCCCCAGCATTTT. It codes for CASSLWGGGNQPQHF.

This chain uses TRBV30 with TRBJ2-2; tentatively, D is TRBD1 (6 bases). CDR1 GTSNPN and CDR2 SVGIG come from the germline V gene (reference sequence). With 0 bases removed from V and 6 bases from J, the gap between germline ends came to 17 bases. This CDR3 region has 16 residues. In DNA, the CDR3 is TGTGCCTGGAGTGTAAAGGCAGGGGCTGGGGCCGGGGAGCTGTTTTTT. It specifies CAWSVKAGAGAGELFF.

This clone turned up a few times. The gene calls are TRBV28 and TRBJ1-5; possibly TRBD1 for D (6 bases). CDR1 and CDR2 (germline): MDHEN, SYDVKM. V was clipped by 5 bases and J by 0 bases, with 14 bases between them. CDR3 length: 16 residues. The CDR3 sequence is CASSQGTPNSNQPQHF. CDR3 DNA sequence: TGTGCCAGCAGTCAAGGGACACCGAATAGCAATCAGCCCCAGCATTTT.

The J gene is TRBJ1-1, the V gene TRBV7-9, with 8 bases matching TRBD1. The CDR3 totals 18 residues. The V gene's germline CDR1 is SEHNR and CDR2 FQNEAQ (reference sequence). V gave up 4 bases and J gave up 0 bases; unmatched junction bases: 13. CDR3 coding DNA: TGTGCCAGCAGCTCACCGGGACAGGAACACTTAATGAACACTGAAGCTTTCTTT. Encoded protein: CASSSPGQEHLMNTEAFF.

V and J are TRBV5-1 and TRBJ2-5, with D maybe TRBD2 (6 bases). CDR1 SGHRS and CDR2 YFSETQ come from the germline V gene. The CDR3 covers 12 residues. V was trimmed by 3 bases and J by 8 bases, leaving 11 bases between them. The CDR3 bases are TGCGCCAGCAGCTGGGGGGTCGACACCCAGTACTTC. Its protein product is CASSWGVDTQYF.

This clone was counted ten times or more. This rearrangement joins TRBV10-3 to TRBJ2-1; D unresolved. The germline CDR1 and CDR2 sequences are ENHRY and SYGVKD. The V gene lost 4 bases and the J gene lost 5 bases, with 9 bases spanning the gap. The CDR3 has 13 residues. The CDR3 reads CAISGGADNEQFF. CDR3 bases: TGTGCCATCAGTGGCGGAGCAGACAATGAGCAGTTCTTC.

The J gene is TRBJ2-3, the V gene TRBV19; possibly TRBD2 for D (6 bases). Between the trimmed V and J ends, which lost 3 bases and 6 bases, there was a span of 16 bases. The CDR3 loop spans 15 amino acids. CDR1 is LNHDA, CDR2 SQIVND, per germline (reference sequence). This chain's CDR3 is CASSIQRVGTDTQYF. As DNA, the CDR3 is TGTGCCAGTAGTATCCAGCGGGTGGGTACGGATACGCAGTATTTT.

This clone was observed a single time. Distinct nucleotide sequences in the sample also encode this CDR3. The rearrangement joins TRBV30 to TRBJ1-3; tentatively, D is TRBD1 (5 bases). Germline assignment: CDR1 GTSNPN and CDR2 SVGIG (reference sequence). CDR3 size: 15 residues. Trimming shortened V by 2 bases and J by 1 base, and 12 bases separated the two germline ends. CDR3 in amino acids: CAWSRDSGSGNTIYF. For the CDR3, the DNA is TGTGCCTGGAGTCGGGACTCGGGGTCTGGAAACACCATATATTTT.